These T cell receptor beta chains were read from a single sample in a study of blood T cell repertoires in COVID-19. The method was immunoSEQ multiplex PCR; TCRdb's version includes in-frame clones alone and lacks a portion of them. The sample carries approximately 200,000 clones, around 83% recorded once. The source material was peripheral blood. The receptors shown here come from a woman in her forties or fifties with acute or convalescent COVID-19. Both conserved end residues are part of each CDR3. D genes are given only for firm matches. The listing skips clone size in some rows; elsewhere it reads once, few, many or a size class.

V	size	D	J	DNA	CDR3
TRBV6-6	few	-	TRBJ2-3	TGTGCCAGCAGTCCCGGGGGTGCCTCAGTGGATACGCAGTATTTT	CASSPGGASVDTQYF
TRBV2	once	TRBD1	TRBJ1-1	TGTGCCAGCAGTCGGACAGGGTTCATGAACACTGAAGCTTTCTTT	CASSRTGFMNTEAFF
TRBV3-1/TRBV3-2	-	TRBD2	TRBJ2-3	TGTGCCAGCAGCCAGGGACTAGCGGTCTACTACACAGATACGCAGTATTTT	CASSQGLAVYYTDTQYF
TRBV5-1	-	TRBD2	TRBJ2-3	TGCGCCAGCAGCGCGACTAGCTGGGGAACAGATACGCAGTATTTT	CASSATSWGTDTQYF
TRBV7-9	-	-	TRBJ1-1	TGTGCCAGCAGCCGGGAGGAAGCTTTCTTT	CASSREEAFF
TRBV28	-	-	TRBJ2-7	TGTGCCGTCCCCGACAGCAGGGGCTACGAGCAGTACTTC	CAVPDSRGYEQYF
TRBV18	-	-	TRBJ2-3	TGTGCCAGCTCACGATCAGGGGTTTCAGATACGCAGTATTTT	CASSRSGVSDTQYF
TRBV27	-	TRBD1	TRBJ1-4	TGTGCCAGCAGAGGGACCGGGACAGGGGGGGAAAAACTGTTTTTT	CASRGTGTGGEKLFF
TRBV7-2	-	-	TRBJ2-5	TGTGCCAGCAGCTTACTACGAGAGACCCAGTACTTC	CASSLLRETQYF
TRBV6-6	once	-	TRBJ1-1	TGTGCCAGCATCATTGACAGAACTGAAGCTTTCTTT	CASIIDRTEAFF
TRBV6-4	-	-	TRBJ2-1	TGTGCCAGCAGCCGCGGCCCCCTCGCCCCCTACAATGAGCAGTTCTTC	CASSRGPLAPYNEQFF
TRBV14	-	TRBD1	TRBJ2-1	TGTGCCAGCAGCCAACCCGGGACAGGGGGCTTCAATGAGCAGTTCTTC	CASSQPGTGGFNEQFF
TRBV18	-	TRBD1	TRBJ2-1	TGTGCCAGCTCACCACCTTCGAGGACAGGAGAGCAGTTCTTC	CASSPPSRTGEQFF
TRBV6-1	-	TRBD1	TRBJ2-7	TGTGCCAGCAGTGCCCACGGGCAGGGGGCGTCGGAGCGTTACGAGCAGTACTTC	CASSAHGQGASERYEQYF
TRBV28	-	-	TRBJ1-2	TGTGCCAGCAGTTTTTCCTGGACGGGGGATGGCTACACCTTC	CASSFSWTGDGYTF